This TCR beta chain originates from a study of blood T cell repertoires in COVID-19. V shed 4 bases, J shed 3 bases, and the junction held 2 bases outside the gene matches. CDR3 length: 14 residues. Germline assignment: CDR1 SNHLY and CDR2 FYNNEI. Produced via immunoSEQ multiplex PCR; TCRdb's table is partial and in-frame only. Counted here are 300,000 to 400,000 clones, around 87% occurring once; the ten biggest clones make up over 2%. The V call is TRBV2, the J call TRBJ2-1; 8 nucleotides match TRBD1. Sample: peripheral blood. The sequence came from a woman aged 60-70 years with COVID-19, enrolled during active disease. CDR3 bases: TGTGCCAGCAGTGTCAGGGGGCTCTACAATGAGCAGTTCTTC. This translates into CASSVRGLYNEQFF.